The next 10 T cell receptor beta chains were all read from a single sample in a study of OX40 agonist ivuxolimab in advanced cancers. Produced via immunoSEQ multiplex PCR; TCRdb's table is partial and in-frame only. This sample has tens of thousands of clones, with around 92% found just once. The sample here was CD4+ or CD8+ T cells sorted from blood, taken in a trial of the OX40 agonist ivuxolimab. These receptors all come from an adult with an advanced solid tumor such as melanoma, head and neck, liver or kidney cancer.

This chain joins TRBV6-6 and TRBJ2-3; the match to TRBD1 covers 10 bases. Germline loops: CDR1 MNHNY, CDR2 SVGAGI (reference sequence). This CDR3 is built from 15 residues. The V and J ends lost 6 bases and 0 bases, in that order; junction bases with no gene match: 3. The chain's CDR3 is CASSPDRGSTDTQYF. The CDR3 DNA reads TGTGCCAGCAGCCCGGACAGGGGGAGCACAGATACGCAGTATTTT.

Points on this clone: A read error may account for a junction end that differs from germline. The chain combines TRBV7-9 with TRBJ2-2; 8 nucleotides agree with TRBD1. The CDR3 sequence is 17 residues long. Germline V CDR1 and CDR2: SEHNR, FQNEAQ (reference sequence). CDR3 amino acids: CANSLSPGGINTGELFF. Here the CDR3 DNA reads TGTGCCAACAGCTTAAGTCCAGGGGGCATCAACACCGGGGAGCTGTTTTTT.

Here the CDR3 reads CAWSPGQGLSYQPQHF. In DNA, the CDR3 is TGTGCCTGGAGTCCGGGACAGGGGTTATCTTATCAGCCCCAGCATTTT. The chain recombines TRBV30 with TRBJ1-5, with 10 bases lining up with TRBD1. CDR1 and CDR2 (germline): GTSNPN, SVGIG (reference sequence). The CDR3 extends over 16 amino acids. V shed 2 bases and J 5 bases; nucleotides not matched to a gene: 9.

The CDR3 region is CASSIETSGGLGIYNEQFF. In nucleotides, the CDR3 is TGTGCCAGTAGTATAGAGACTAGCGGGGGCCTAGGGATTTACAATGAGCAGTTCTTC. The chain joins TRBV19 to TRBJ2-1; 12 nucleotides match TRBD2. CDR1 LNHDA and CDR2 SQIVND come from the germline V gene (reference sequence). There are 19 residues in the CDR3. Unmatched junction bases numbered 10, after V lost 0 bases and J lost 4 bases. Full variable domain (missing parts from reference TRBV19 and TRBJ2-1): DGGITQSPKYLFRKEGQNVTLSCEQNLNHDAMYWYRQDPGQGLRLIYYSQIVNDFQKGDIAEGYSVSREKKESFPLTVTSAQKNPTAFYLCASSIETSGGLGIYNEQFFGPGTRLTVL.

J is TRBJ2-3 and V is TRBV7-3; 9 nucleotides align to TRBD2. V shed 4 bases and J 4 bases; nucleotides not matched to a gene: 15. Germline V CDR1 and CDR2: SGHTA, FQGTGA. The CDR3 runs to 18 residues. The DNA of the CDR3 is TGTGCCAGCAGCTCCGCCCCCGGGGGTAGCGGGGGATCAGATACGCAGTATTTT. Translated: CASSSAPGGSGGSDTQYF. The variable domain in full, completed from reference TRBV7-3 and TRBJ2-3, reads GAGVSQTPSNKVTEKGKYVELRCDPISGHTALYWYRQSLGQGPEFLIYFQGTGAADDSGLPNDRFFAVRPEGSVSTLKIQRTERGDSAVYLCASSSAPGGSGGSDTQYFGPGTRLTVL.

The J gene is TRBJ2-7, the V gene TRBV19; possible D gene TRBD1, 5 bases. Trimming took off 0 bases at V and 2 bases at J, with 11 bases between the two ends. There are 15 residues in the CDR3. CDR1 and CDR2 (germline): LNHDA, SQIVND (reference sequence). In DNA form, the CDR3 reads TGTGCCAGTAGTATAGATCACTTAGGGGCCTACGAGCAGTACTTC. This gives the protein CASSIDHLGAYEQYF.

The chain has TRBV7-9 and TRBJ2-5; perhaps TRBD2 as D (6 bases). The germline gives CDR1 SEHNR, CDR2 FQNEAQ (reference sequence). V lost 5 bases to trimming and J lost 0 bases, with 13 bases between them. The CDR3 is 15 residues long. CDR3 amino acids: CASSHPLADQETQYF. The CDR3 nucleotides read TGTGCCAGCAGCCACCCCTTAGCGGACCAAGAGACCCAGTACTTC.

This clone is a singleton in its sample. The rearrangement uses TRBV4-1 and TRBJ2-5; TRBD2 agrees at 8 bases. V shed 4 bases, J shed 4 bases, and the junction held 5 bases outside the gene matches. The CDR3 is 14 amino acids. Germline values: CDR1 MGHRA, CDR2 YSYEKL. The CDR3 nucleotides read TGCGCCAGCAGCCCGGTCGGACTAGCAGAGACCCAGTACTTC. It is translated as CASSPVGLAETQYF.

The genes are TRBV7-9 and TRBJ2-7; 10 positions agree with TRBD1. Per germline, CDR1 SEHNR and CDR2 FQNEAQ (reference sequence). Trimming at V came to 3 bases and at J to 0 bases, leaving 8 bases not matched to a gene. The CDR3 has 17 residues. The CDR3 bases are TGTGCCAGCAGCTTCGGGGACAGGGGCCTCGCCTCCTACGAGCAGTACTTC. Translating it yields CASSFGDRGLASYEQYF.

The chain couples TRBV6-5 to TRBJ2-7, with D maybe TRBD1 (6 bases). Trimming took 11 bases from V and 3 from J, leaving 17 bases between them. There are 13 residues in the CDR3. CDR1 is MNHEY and CDR2 is SVGAGI in the germline V gene. This chain's CDR3 is CAALDRTHYEQYF. Written as DNA, the CDR3 is TGTGCCGCACTCGACAGGACTCACTACGAGCAGTACTTC.